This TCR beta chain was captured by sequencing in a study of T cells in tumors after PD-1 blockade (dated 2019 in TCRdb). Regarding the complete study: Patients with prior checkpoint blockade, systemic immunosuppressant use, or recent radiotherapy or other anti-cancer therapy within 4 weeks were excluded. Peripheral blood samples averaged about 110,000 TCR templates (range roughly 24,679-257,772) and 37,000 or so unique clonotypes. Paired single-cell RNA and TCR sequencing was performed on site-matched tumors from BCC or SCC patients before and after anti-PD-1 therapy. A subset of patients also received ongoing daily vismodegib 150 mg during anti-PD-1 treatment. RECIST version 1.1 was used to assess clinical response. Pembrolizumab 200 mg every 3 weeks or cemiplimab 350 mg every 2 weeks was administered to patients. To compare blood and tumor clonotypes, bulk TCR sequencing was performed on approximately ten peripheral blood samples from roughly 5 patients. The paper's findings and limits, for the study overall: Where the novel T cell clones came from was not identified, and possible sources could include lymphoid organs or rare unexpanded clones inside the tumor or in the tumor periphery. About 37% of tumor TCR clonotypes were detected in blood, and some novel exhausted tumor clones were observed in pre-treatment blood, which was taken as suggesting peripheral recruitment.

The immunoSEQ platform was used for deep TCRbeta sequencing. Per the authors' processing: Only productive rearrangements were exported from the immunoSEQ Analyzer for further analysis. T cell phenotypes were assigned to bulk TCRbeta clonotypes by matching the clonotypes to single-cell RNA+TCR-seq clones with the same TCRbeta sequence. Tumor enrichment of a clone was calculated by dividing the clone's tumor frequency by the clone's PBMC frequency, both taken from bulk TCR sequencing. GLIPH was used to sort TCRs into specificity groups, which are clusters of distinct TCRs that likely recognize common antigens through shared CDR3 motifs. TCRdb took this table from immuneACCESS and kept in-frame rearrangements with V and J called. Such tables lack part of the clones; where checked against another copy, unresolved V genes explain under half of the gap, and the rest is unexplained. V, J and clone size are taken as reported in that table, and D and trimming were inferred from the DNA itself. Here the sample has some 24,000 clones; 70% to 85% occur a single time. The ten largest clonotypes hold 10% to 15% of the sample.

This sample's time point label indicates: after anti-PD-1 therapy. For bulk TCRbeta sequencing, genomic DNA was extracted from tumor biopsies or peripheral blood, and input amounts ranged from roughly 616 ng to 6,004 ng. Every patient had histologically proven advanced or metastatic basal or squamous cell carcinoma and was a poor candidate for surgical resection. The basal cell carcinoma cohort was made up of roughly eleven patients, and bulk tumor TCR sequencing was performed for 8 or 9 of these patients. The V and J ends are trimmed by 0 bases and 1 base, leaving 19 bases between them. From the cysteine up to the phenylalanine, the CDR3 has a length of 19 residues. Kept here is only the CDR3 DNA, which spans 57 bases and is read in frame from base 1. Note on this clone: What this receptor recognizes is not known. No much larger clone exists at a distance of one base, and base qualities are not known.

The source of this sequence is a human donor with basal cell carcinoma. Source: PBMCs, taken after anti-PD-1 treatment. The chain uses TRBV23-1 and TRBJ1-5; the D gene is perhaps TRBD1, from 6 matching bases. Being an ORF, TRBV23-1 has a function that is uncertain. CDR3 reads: CASSQSPAGRGRSNQPQHF. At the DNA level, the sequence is TGCGCCAGCAGTCAATCCCCTGCGGGTAGGGGGAGAAGCAATCAGCCCCAGCATTTT.